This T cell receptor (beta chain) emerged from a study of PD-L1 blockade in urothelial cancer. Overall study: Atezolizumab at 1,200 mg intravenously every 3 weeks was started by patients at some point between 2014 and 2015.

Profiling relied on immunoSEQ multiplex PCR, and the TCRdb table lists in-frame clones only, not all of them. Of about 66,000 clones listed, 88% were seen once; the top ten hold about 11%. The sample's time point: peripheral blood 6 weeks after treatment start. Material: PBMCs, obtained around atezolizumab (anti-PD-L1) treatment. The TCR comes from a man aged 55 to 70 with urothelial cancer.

CDR3 in DNA: TGTGCCAGCAGTGAATACAGGTCGGAGTTCTTC. Its protein is CASSEYRSEFF. V and J are TRBV2 and TRBJ2-1; D might be TRBD1 (5 bases). The CDR3 totals 11 residues. Trimming removed 2 bases at V and 14 bases at J, with 10 bases between. Germline CDR1 reads SNHLY; CDR2 reads FYNNEI.